A selection of T cell receptor beta chains follows, all from one sample in a study of blood T cell repertoires in COVID-19. Repertoires were generated with immunoSEQ multiplex PCR, while TCRdb's copy carries only in-frame clones and drops some. Found here are 200,000 to 250,000 clones, 86% of them singletons; the top ten hold about 10%. What was sequenced was peripheral blood. All receptors come from a woman aged 45-60 years with COVID-19, enrolled during active disease. CDR3s include the opening cysteine and the closing phenylalanine or tryptophan. The order of the fields is CDR3 protein, CDR3 DNA, J gene, V gene, D gene, clone size. A D gene is named only where the DNA matches it firmly. The size field is filled for only some rows; it gives once, few, many or a size class.

cdr3_aa: CASSRSHEQFF
cdr3_nt: TGTGCCAGCAGCCGAAGCCATGAGCAGTTCTTC
j_call: TRBJ2-1
v_call: TRBV13
d_call: NA
clone_size: NA

cdr3_aa: CASTEGRRGEKLFF
cdr3_nt: TGTGCCAGTACCGAGGGGAGGAGAGGGGAAAAACTGTTTTTT
j_call: TRBJ1-4
v_call: TRBV19
d_call: NA
clone_size: NA

cdr3_aa: CAWSVPETEIYNEQFF
cdr3_nt: TGTGCCTGGAGTGTACCCGAGACAGAGATATACAATGAGCAGTTCTTC
j_call: TRBJ2-1
v_call: TRBV30
d_call: NA
clone_size: NA

cdr3_aa: CASSIGRGYNEQFF
cdr3_nt: TGTGCCAGTAGTATAGGTCGGGGGTACAATGAGCAGTTCTTC
j_call: TRBJ2-1
v_call: TRBV19
d_call: NA
clone_size: NA

cdr3_aa: CASSQGRGGTMITEAFF
cdr3_nt: TGTGCCAGCAGCCAGGGCCGGGGAGGGACAATGATAACTGAAGCTTTCTTT
j_call: TRBJ1-1
v_call: TRBV14
d_call: NA
clone_size: NA

cdr3_aa: CASSIERATGELFF
cdr3_nt: TGTGCCAGCAGCATTGAGCGGGCGACCGGGGAGCTGTTTTTT
j_call: TRBJ2-2
v_call: TRBV11-2
d_call: NA
clone_size: NA

cdr3_aa: CASSYRGTGVDYSNQPQHF
cdr3_nt: TGTGCCAGCAGTTACAGGGGGACAGGGGTTGATTATAGCAATCAGCCCCAGCATTTT
j_call: TRBJ1-5
v_call: TRBV6-2/TRBV6-3
d_call: TRBD1
clone_size: NA

cdr3_aa: CASSIGYGYTF
cdr3_nt: TGTGCCAGTAGTATCGGGTATGGCTACACCTTC
j_call: TRBJ1-2
v_call: TRBV19
d_call: NA
clone_size: NA

cdr3_aa: CASSIRGGDGGAEAFF
cdr3_nt: TGTGCCAGTAGTATAAGGGGCGGTGACGGGGGTGCTGAAGCTTTCTTT
j_call: TRBJ1-1
v_call: TRBV19
d_call: NA
clone_size: NA

cdr3_aa: CSASVGQMNSPLHF
cdr3_nt: TGCAGTGCTAGTGTGGGACAGATGAATTCACCCCTCCACTTT
j_call: TRBJ1-6
v_call: TRBV20-1
d_call: TRBD1
clone_size: NA

cdr3_aa: CATSDRTGEGYTF
cdr3_nt: TGTGCCACCAGTGACCGGACAGGGGAAGGCTACACCTTC
j_call: TRBJ1-2
v_call: TRBV24-1
d_call: TRBD1
clone_size: once

cdr3_aa: CASGFRGYYGYTF
cdr3_nt: TGTGCCAGCGGGTTCAGGGGGTACTATGGCTACACCTTC
j_call: TRBJ1-2
v_call: TRBV6-5
d_call: TRBD1
clone_size: NA

cdr3_aa: CASRGGDTGELFF
cdr3_nt: TGCGCCAGCAGAGGAGGGGACACCGGGGAGCTGTTTTTT
j_call: TRBJ2-2
v_call: TRBV5-1
d_call: NA
clone_size: NA

cdr3_aa: CASSAPGGPSTDTQYF
cdr3_nt: TGTGCCAGTAGTGCCCCGGGGGGGCCCAGCACAGATACGCAGTATTTT
j_call: TRBJ2-3
v_call: TRBV19
d_call: TRBD2
clone_size: NA

cdr3_aa: CASSFQGNEQFF
cdr3_nt: TGTGCCAGCAGCTTCCAGGGTAATGAGCAGTTCTTC
j_call: TRBJ2-1
v_call: TRBV11-1
d_call: NA
clone_size: NA

cdr3_aa: CASSVQVTHEQFF
cdr3_nt: TGTGCCAGCAGCGTACAGGTTACCCATGAGCAGTTCTTC
j_call: TRBJ2-1
v_call: TRBV12-3/TRBV12-4
d_call: NA
clone_size: NA